This T cell receptor beta chain was profiled in a study of blood T cell repertoires in COVID-19. For the study at large: There were acute and convalescent COVID-19 samples, and they came from the United States, Italy and Spain.

The study assigned cohorts using participant-reported clinical history. Trimming removed 0 bases from V and 1 base from J, with 12 bases in between. Germline V gene data show CDR1 as LGHDT and CDR2 as YNNKEL (reference sequence). The CDR3 has 16 residues. The assay was immunoSEQ multiplex PCR, and TCRdb's table has in-frame clones only and misses some. Of 250,000 to 350,000 clones listed, 88% are singletons. This clone was picked up one time. This sequence joins TRBV3-1 (or the pseudogene TRBV3-2) and TRBJ1-1; possibly TRBD1 for D (5 bases). The sequence was obtained from a woman aged 55-70 years in a cohort exposed to, infected with or recovered from COVID-19 (not recorded which). Sample: PBMCs or T cells enriched from blood (not recorded which). The CDR3 DNA follows: TGTGCCAGCAGCCAAGATGCCAGGGCTGGGAACACTGAAGCTTTCTTT. Translated, it gives CASSQDARAGNTEAFF.